Listed here are 23 T cell receptor beta chains from one sample, sequenced in a study of cytomegalovirus exposure and HLA in healthy donors. PCR employed 60 Vbeta and 13 Jbeta primers. Profiled with immunoSEQ multiplex PCR; TCRdb holds only in-frame clones, not every one. The sample shows just under 70,000 clones, about 81% of them seen only once. The sample consisted of PBMCs. Receptor source: a human donor in good health.

The CDR3 DNA reads TGTGCCATCAGTGAGTCCAAGGGGACTAGAGGGGAGACCCAGTACTTC. Translation: CAISESKGTRGETQYF. The rearrangement joins TRBV10-3 to TRBJ2-5; 8 nucleotides match TRBD2. This CDR3 spans 16 amino acids. Germline CDR1 is ENHRY and CDR2 is SYGVKD. V lost 0 bases, J lost 5 bases, and 8 bases stayed unmatched.

The chain is built from TRBV13 and TRBJ2-5, with TRBD1 matching over 8 bases. Matching the DNA end better, TRBJ2-7 makes the J call doubtful. Per germline, CDR1 PRHDT and CDR2 FYEKMQ (reference sequence). This CDR3 comprises 15 residues. CDR3 DNA sequence: TGTGCCAGCAGCTTATCCGGGACAGGACCCTACGAGCAGTACTTC. It encodes CASSLSGTGPYEQYF.

Remarks on this clone: The sample contains more than one DNA sequence encoding this CDR3. The rearrangement uses TRBV19 and TRBJ1-5; 7 nucleotides line up with TRBD1. Per germline, CDR1 LNHDA and CDR2 SQIVND (reference sequence). The CDR3 runs 13 residues. Trimming at V came to 6 bases and at J to 4 bases, leaving 3 bases not matched to a gene. The CDR3 spells CASSADRNQPQHF. CDR3 bases: TGTGCCAGTAGCGCGGACAGGAATCAGCCCCAGCATTTT. Variable domain in full (rest from reference TRBV19 and TRBJ1-5): DGGITQSPKYLFRKEGQNVTLSCEQNLNHDAMYWYRQDPGQGLRLIYYSQIVNDFQKGDIAEGYSVSREKKESFPLTVTSAQKNPTAFYLCASSADRNQPQHFGDGTRLSIL.

The chain employs TRBV5-1 and TRBJ1-2; D is perhaps TRBD1 (6 bases). Germline CDR1 is SGHRS and CDR2 is YFSETQ. Trimming pared 4 bases from V and 5 bases from J, leaving 12 bases between. This CDR3 spans 13 amino acids. CDR3 DNA sequence: TGCGCCAGCAGCCCAAGACAGGATTATGGCTACACCTTC. It codes for CASSPRQDYGYTF.

Only one count was recorded for this clone. The V gene is TRBV5-1, the J gene TRBJ2-5; D unclear. The V and J ends lost 0 bases and 2 bases respectively, with 8 bases between them. Germline CDR1 is SGHRS and CDR2 is YFSETQ. The CDR3 length is 14 residues. The CDR3 coding sequence is TGCGCCAGCAGCTTGGGAGTGACTCAAGAGACCCAGTACTTC. Translating it yields CASSLGVTQETQYF.

The chain combines TRBV5-6 with TRBJ2-7; no definite D call. Trimming took off 1 base at V and 9 bases at J, with 14 bases between the two ends. Germline V gives CDR1 SGHDT, CDR2 YYEEEE. This CDR3 comprises 13 residues. The CDR3 loop reads CASSLTAQIPQYF. The CDR3 coding sequence is TGTGCCAGCAGCTTGACAGCCCAGATACCGCAGTACTTC.

There are a few counts of this clone. The genes are TRBV6-6 and TRBJ1-5; no clear D. CDR1 and CDR2 from the germline V gene are MNHNY and SVGAGI (reference sequence). There are 14 residues in the CDR3. V was pared by 7 bases and J by 0 bases, with 10 bases between. CDR3 nucleotide sequence: TGTGCCAGCAACTACAAACTTAGCAATCAGCCCCAGCATTTT. It yields the protein CASNYKLSNQPQHF.

The V call is TRBV7-2, the J call TRBJ1-1; D gene uncertain. CDR3 length equals 14 residues. Germline loops: CDR1 SGHTA, CDR2 FQGNSA. The germline V and J ends were trimmed by 3 bases and 2 bases, with 10 bases remaining between them. Here the CDR3 reads CASSFWQANTEAFF. The CDR3 DNA is TGTGCCAGCAGCTTTTGGCAGGCTAACACTGAAGCTTTCTTT. Full variable domain (remainder filled in from reference TRBV7-2 and TRBJ1-1): GAGVSQSPSNKVTEKGKDVELRCDPISGHTALYWYRQSLGQGLEFLIYFQGNSAPDKSGLPSDRFSAERTGGSVSTLTIQRTQQEDSAVYLCASSFWQANTEAFFGQGTRLTVV.

The gene calls are TRBV6-1 and TRBJ2-5; 8 nucleotides line up with TRBD1. Losses at the gene ends were 4 bases for V and 7 bases for J; bases not matched to a gene: 8. Germline V gene sequence: CDR1 MNHNS, CDR2 SASEGT. CDR3 size: 14 residues. The CDR3 is CASSASGGRGTQYF. The CDR3 DNA is TGTGCCAGCAGTGCGTCAGGGGGCCGGGGGACCCAGTACTTC.

The V call is TRBV19, the J call TRBJ1-6, with 9 nucleotides matching TRBD1. CDR3 size: 13 residues. V trimming: 11 bases; J trimming: 8 bases; junction bases outside the gene matches: 7. The germline gives CDR1 LNHDA, CDR2 SQIVND (reference sequence). In nucleotides, the CDR3 is TGTGCCTCCTCACAGGGGGCCGATTCACCCCTCCACTTT. It yields the protein CASSQGADSPLHF.

The V gene is TRBV6-1, the J gene TRBJ2-3; 9 nucleotides match TRBD2. This CDR3 region has 17 residues. The germline gives CDR1 MNHNS, CDR2 SASEGT. The J segment lost 2 bases and the V segment lost 2 bases, leaving 8 bases of the junction unmatched. The CDR3 is CASSEFTRGGLTDTQYF. The DNA for the CDR3 is TGTGCCAGCAGTGAATTTACGCGGGGGGGGCTCACAGATACGCAGTATTTT.

This clone is a singleton in its sample. The chain has TRBV19 and TRBJ2-6; TRBD1 agrees at 8 bases. The J segment lost 1 base and the V segment lost 7 bases, leaving 6 bases of the junction unmatched. The CDR3 length is 16 residues. Germline assignment: CDR1 LNHDA and CDR2 SQIVND (reference sequence). The CDR3 loop reads CASKGQGASGANVLTF. In DNA, the CDR3 is TGTGCCAGTAAGGGGCAGGGGGCGTCTGGGGCCAACGTCCTGACTTTC.

V and J are TRBV10-3 and TRBJ1-6, with 9 bases fitting TRBD1. The CDR3 is 15 amino acids. Germline V lookup: CDR1 ENHRY, CDR2 SYGVKD. V shed 4 bases and J 7 bases; nucleotides not matched to a gene: 5. CDR3 DNA sequence: TGTGCCATCAGTGTGGGACAGGGAGACAATTCACCCCTCCACTTT. Amino acids: CAISVGQGDNSPLHF.

The chain employs TRBV19 and TRBJ2-1; D unclear. CDR3 size: 13 residues. Trimming left V 5 bases short and J 4 bases short, with 9 bases between. Germline V gene lookup returns CDR1 LNHDA and CDR2 SQIVND (reference sequence). The CDR3 here is CASSLSSYNEQFF. CDR3 sequence (DNA): TGTGCCAGTAGTTTGTCTAGTTACAATGAGCAGTTCTTC.

V and J are TRBV9 and TRBJ1-6; D is uncertain. V gave up 4 bases and J gave up 17 bases, with 16 bases separating them. Germline values: CDR1 SGDLS, CDR2 YYNGEE. There are 12 residues in the CDR3. CDR3 coding DNA: TGTGCCAGCAGCCCGAGCATGGGCCCGGTCCACTTT. Translation gives CASSPSMGPVHF.

The chain employs TRBV5-1 and TRBJ2-5; TRBD2 is a possible D gene (6 bases). Per germline, CDR1 SGHRS and CDR2 YFSETQ. V dropped 7 bases and J dropped 2 bases, with 18 bases sitting between them. The CDR3 has 15 residues. As DNA, the CDR3 is TGCGCCAGCTCGACCTACTCGGGGACTCAAGAGACCCAGTACTTC. Translated: CASSTYSGTQETQYF.

This clone was detected only a few times. The CDR3 DNA reads as TGTGCCAGCAGTTACCCGGGACAGGGGAAGGAGACCCAGTACTTC. The encoded protein is CASSYPGQGKETQYF. The chain uses TRBV6-6 and TRBJ2-5, with TRBD1 matching 10 bases. The V gene's germline CDR1 is MNHNY and CDR2 SVGAGI (reference sequence). Unmatched junction bases numbered 5, after V lost 2 bases and J lost 5 bases. The CDR3 is made up of 15 amino acids.

Regarding this clone: One junction end disagrees with the germline gene, perhaps due to a read error. Other DNA sequences of this sample code for an identical CDR3. The V call is TRBV6-4, the J call TRBJ1-2; 8 bases map to TRBD1. Germline CDR1 MRHNA, CDR2 SNTAGT. This CDR3 has 14 amino acids. Written as DNA, the CDR3 is TGTGCCAGTAGTGAGTCAGGGGGCAACTATGGCTACACCTTC. It specifies CASSESGGNYGYTF.

J is TRBJ2-7 and V is TRBV2, with 8 bases that match TRBD1. The CDR3 is 14 amino acids. CDR1 is SNHLY and CDR2 is FYNNEI in the germline V gene. The trim removed 6 bases at V and 3 bases at J, leaving 7 bases unmatched. The CDR3 DNA follows: TGTGCCAGCAGAGTGCGACAGGGGAACTACGAGCAGTACTTC. This codes for CASRVRQGNYEQYF. Full variable domain (missing parts from reference TRBV2 and TRBJ2-7): EPEVTQTPSHQVTQMGQEVILRCVPISNHLYFYWYRQILGQKVEFLVSFYNNEISEKSEIFDDQFSVERPDGSNFTLKIRSTKLEDSAMYFCASRVRQGNYEQYFGPGTRLTVT.

The CDR3 is CASSLGTDNQPQHF. Written as DNA, the CDR3 is TGTGCCAGCAGCTTGGGGACAGACAATCAGCCCCAGCATTTT. The rearrangement joins TRBV7-4 to TRBJ1-5, with TRBD1 matching over 7 bases. V lost 3 bases to trimming and J lost 3 bases; unmatched junction nucleotides: 2. In germline, CDR1 is SGHVT, CDR2 SQSDAQ. The CDR3 has 14 residues.

The V and J genes are TRBV11-2 and TRBJ2-7, with 13 nucleotides matching TRBD2. Germline CDR1 is SGHAT and CDR2 is FQNNGV. The CDR3 extends over 15 amino acids. J was trimmed by 2 bases and V by 5 bases; bases with no gene match: 3. The CDR3 spells CASSMGLAGPYEQYF. The CDR3 nucleotides are TGTGCCAGCAGCATGGGACTAGCGGGGCCCTACGAGCAGTACTTC.

J is TRBJ2-5 and V is TRBV27, with D maybe TRBD2 (6 bases). The germline V gene has CDR1 MNHEY and CDR2 SMNVEV (reference sequence). V lost 5 bases and J lost 6, with 16 bases in between. The CDR3 is 14 residues long. This CDR3 reads CASSPPGVSQTQYF. The CDR3 DNA sequence: TGTGCCAGCAGTCCCCCGGGGGTGTCCCAGACCCAGTACTTC.

V and J are TRBV6-5 and TRBJ2-1, with 8 bases fitting TRBD2. The germline V gene encodes CDR1 MNHEY and CDR2 SVGAGI. V was clipped by 7 bases and J by 7 bases; unmatched bases: 6. The CDR3 has 13 residues. The CDR3 here is CASNGGAGNEQFF. The CDR3 DNA reads as TGTGCCAGCAACGGGGGGGCCGGGAATGAGCAGTTCTTC.